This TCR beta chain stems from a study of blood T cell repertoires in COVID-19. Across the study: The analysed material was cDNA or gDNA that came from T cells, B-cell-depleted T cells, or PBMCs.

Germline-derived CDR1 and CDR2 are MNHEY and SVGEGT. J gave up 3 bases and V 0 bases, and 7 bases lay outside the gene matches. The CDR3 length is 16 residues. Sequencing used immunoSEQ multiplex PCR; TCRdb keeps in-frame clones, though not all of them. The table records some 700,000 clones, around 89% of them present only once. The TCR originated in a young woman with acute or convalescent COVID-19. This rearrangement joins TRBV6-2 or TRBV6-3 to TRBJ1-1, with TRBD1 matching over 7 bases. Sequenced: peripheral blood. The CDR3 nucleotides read TGTGCCAGCAGTTACTCGAGGACAGGCAGGCACACTGAAGCTTTCTTT. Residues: CASSYSRTGRHTEAFF.